This entry is about one T cell receptor (beta chain). The target antigen is unknown. This sample is drawn from a study of cytomegalovirus exposure and HLA in healthy donors. Looking at the study overall: A prior study identified roughly 110 million unique TCR beta sequences from 150 million to 200 million T cells.

Findings and limits, study-wide: Researchers had no immune exposure information except CMV serostatus available. TCR sequences were mostly rare, though some public TCRs occurred in many donors. Sequencing had likely introduced a cluster of highly shared sequence variants as an artifact.

The PCR ran on 60 Vbeta and 13 Jbeta primers. Profiling relied on immunoSEQ multiplex PCR, and the TCRdb table lists in-frame clones only, not all of them. The data contain 210,000 or so clones, 70% to 85% of them singletons. Sequencing was performed on PBMCs. The clonotype comes from a girl aged 2 to 10 in good health and CMV-seronegative.

CDR3 residues: CASSPASGGYNYEQYF. The CDR3 nucleotides are TGCGCCAGCAGCCCCGCTAGCGGGGGTTATAACTACGAGCAGTACTTC. The chain is built from TRBV5-1 and TRBJ2-7, with 10 bases fitting TRBD2. The CDR3 is 16 amino acids. V lost 4 bases, J lost 3 bases, and 10 bases stayed unmatched. The germline CDR1 and CDR2 sequences are SGHRS and YFSETQ.